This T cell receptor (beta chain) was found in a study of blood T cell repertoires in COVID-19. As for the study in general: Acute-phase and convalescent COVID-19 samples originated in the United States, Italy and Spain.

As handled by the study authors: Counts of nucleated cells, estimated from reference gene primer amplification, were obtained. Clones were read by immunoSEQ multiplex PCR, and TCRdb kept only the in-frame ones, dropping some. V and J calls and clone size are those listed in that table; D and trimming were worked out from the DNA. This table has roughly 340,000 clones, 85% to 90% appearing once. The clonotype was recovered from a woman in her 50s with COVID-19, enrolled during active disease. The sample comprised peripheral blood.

The chain's CDR3 is CASSTLYGGFQETQYF. The CDR3, as DNA: TGTGCCAGCAGCACTCTTTACGGGGGGTTCCAAGAGACCCAGTACTTC. This sequence joins TRBV11-2 and TRBJ2-5, with 7 positions matching TRBD2. The CDR3 spans 16 residues. J gave up 1 base and V 5 bases, and 10 bases lay outside the gene matches. Germline V CDR1 and CDR2: SGHAT, FQNNGV.